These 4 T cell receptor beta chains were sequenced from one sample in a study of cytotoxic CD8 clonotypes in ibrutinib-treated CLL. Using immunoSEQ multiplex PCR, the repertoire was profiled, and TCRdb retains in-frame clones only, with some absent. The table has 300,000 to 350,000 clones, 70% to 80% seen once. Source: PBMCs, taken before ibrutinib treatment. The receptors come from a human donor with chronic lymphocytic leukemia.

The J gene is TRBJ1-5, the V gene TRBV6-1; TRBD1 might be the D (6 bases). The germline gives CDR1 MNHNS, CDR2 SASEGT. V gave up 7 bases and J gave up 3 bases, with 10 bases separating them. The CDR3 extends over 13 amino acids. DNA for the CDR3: TGTGCCAGCACCCGGGACATCAATCAGCCCCAGCATTTT. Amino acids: CASTRDINQPQHF.

CDR3 bases: TGCGCCAGCAGCTTGTTCCTAGCGGGAGCGTGGGAGGGGACCCAGTACTTC. This gives the protein CASSLFLAGAWEGTQYF. The gene calls are TRBV5-1 and TRBJ2-5, with 10 nucleotides matching TRBD2. From germline, CDR1 is SGHRS and CDR2 YFSETQ. CDR3 length equals 17 residues. The V gene end was trimmed by 1 base and the J gene end by 7 bases; junction bases not matched to a gene: 13.

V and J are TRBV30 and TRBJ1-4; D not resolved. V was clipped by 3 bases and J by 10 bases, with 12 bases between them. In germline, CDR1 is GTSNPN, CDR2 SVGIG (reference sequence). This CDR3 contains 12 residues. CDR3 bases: TGTGCCTGGAGGTGGACTGGAGGAAAACTGTTTTTT. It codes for CAWRWTGGKLFF.

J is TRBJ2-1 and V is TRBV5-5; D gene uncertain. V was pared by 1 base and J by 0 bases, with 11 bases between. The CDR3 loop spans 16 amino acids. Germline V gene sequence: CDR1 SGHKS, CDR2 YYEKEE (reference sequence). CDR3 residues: CASSLWTGSSYNEQFF. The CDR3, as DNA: TGTGCCAGCAGCTTGTGGACGGGTAGCTCCTACAATGAGCAGTTCTTC.